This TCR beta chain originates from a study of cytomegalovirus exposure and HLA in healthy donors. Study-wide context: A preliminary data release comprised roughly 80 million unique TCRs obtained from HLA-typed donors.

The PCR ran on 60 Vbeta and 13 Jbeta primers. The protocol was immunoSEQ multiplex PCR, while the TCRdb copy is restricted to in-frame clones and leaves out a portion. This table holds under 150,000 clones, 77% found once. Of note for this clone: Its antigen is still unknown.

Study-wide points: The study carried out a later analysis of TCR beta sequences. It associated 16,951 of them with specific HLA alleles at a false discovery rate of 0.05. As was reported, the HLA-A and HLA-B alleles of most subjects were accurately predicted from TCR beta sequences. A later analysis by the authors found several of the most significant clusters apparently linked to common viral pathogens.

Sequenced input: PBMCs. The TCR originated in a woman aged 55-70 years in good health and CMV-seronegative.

This CDR3 is CASSSRQGSGNTIYF. The CDR3 nucleotides read TGTGCCAGCAGCTCCCGACAGGGGTCTGGAAACACCATATATTTT. The chain uses TRBV5-5 and TRBJ1-3; TRBD1 matches at 8 bases. Germline V gene data show CDR1 as SGHKS and CDR2 as YYEKEE (reference sequence). V shed 3 bases, J shed 1 base, and the junction held 3 bases outside the gene matches. This CDR3 is built from 15 residues. The complete variable domain, with remaining parts taken from reference TRBV5-5 and TRBJ1-3, reads DAGVTQSPTHLIKTRGQQVTLRCSPISGHKSVSWYQQVLGQGPQFIFQYYEKEERGRGNFPDRFSARQFPNYSSELNVNALLLGDSALYLCASSSRQGSGNTIYFGEGSWLTVV.